These 23 T cell receptor beta chains share one sample of origin, sequenced in a study of T cell responses to AZD1222 COVID-19 vaccine. Repertoires were generated with immunoSEQ multiplex PCR, while TCRdb's copy carries only in-frame clones and drops some. This table holds some 98,000 clones, approximately 90% found once. Sequenced here: peripheral blood, sampled on day 0 of AZD1222 vaccination. Source of these receptors: an adult in good health.

V gene TRBV6-5 combines with J gene TRBJ1-2, with D maybe TRBD1 (5 bases). The CDR3 is 15 amino acids. CDR1 and CDR2 from the germline V gene are MNHEY and SVGAGI. Trimming shortened V by 5 bases and J by 1 base, and 14 bases separated the two germline ends. The chain's CDR3 is CASSPLSGGNYGYTF. CDR3 coding DNA: TGTGCCAGCAGTCCACTCTCCGGGGGTAACTATGGCTACACCTTC.

For the CDR3, the DNA is TGTGCCAGCAGTCGGGACTCGGTCCCGAACACTGAAGCTTTCTTT. Translation gives CASSRDSVPNTEAFF. The chain uses TRBV28 and TRBJ1-1; D perhaps matches TRBD1 (5 bases). Germline CDR1 is MDHEN and CDR2 is SYDVKM. This CDR3 contains 15 residues. Trimming removed 5 bases from V and 1 base from J, with 14 bases in between.

The rearrangement joins TRBV6-5 to TRBJ1-1; TRBD1 is a possible D gene (5 bases). The CDR3 sequence is 16 residues long. The germline V gene encodes CDR1 MNHEY and CDR2 SVGAGI. V lost 0 bases and J 7 bases, leaving 18 bases between the germline ends. CDR3 residues: CASSYSTPSVDIEAFF. CDR3 DNA sequence: TGTGCCAGCAGTTACTCGACTCCGTCCGTGGACATTGAAGCTTTCTTT.

The chain is built from TRBV2 and TRBJ2-1; maybe TRBD2 (5 bases). Per the germline V gene, CDR1 is SNHLY and CDR2 is FYNNEI. CDR3 length equals 14 residues. With 10 bases removed from V and 3 bases from J, the gap between germline ends came to 16 bases. The CDR3 spells CATSKDWNYNEQFF. CDR3 nucleotides: TGTGCCACCTCGAAGGACTGGAACTACAATGAGCAGTTCTTC.

The V and J genes are TRBV7-8 and TRBJ2-7; D gene uncertain. Trimming shortened V by 2 bases and J by 0 bases, and 14 bases separated the two germline ends. The length of the CDR3 is 16 residues. Looked up from germline, CDR1 is SGHVS and CDR2 is FQNEAQ. CDR3 in amino acids: CASSLRAVPGSYEQYF. CDR3 nucleotide sequence: TGTGCCAGCAGCTTAAGAGCCGTGCCGGGCTCCTACGAGCAGTACTTC.

The chain employs TRBV19 and TRBJ1-3; the match to TRBD1 covers 7 bases. V shed 5 bases, J shed 4 bases, and the junction held 14 bases outside the gene matches. The CDR3 extends over 17 amino acids. Germline values: CDR1 LNHDA, CDR2 SQIVND (reference sequence). The CDR3: CASSGPVRDRSGNTIYF. The CDR3 coding sequence is TGTGCCAGTAGTGGGCCCGTCCGGGACAGATCGGGAAACACCATATATTTT.

This clone was counted once. This chain uses TRBV15 with TRBJ1-1; D uncertain. Germline loops: CDR1 LNHNV, CDR2 YYDKDF (reference sequence). V lost 4 bases to trimming and J lost 1 base, with 4 bases between them. CDR3 length: 12 residues. The DNA for the CDR3 is TGTGCCACCAGCAACCGGAACACTGAAGCTTTCTTT. Its translation is CATSNRNTEAFF.

The rearrangement joins TRBV9 to TRBJ2-7; no clear D gene. The CDR3 sequence is 14 residues long. Germline values: CDR1 SGDLS, CDR2 YYNGEE. V was clipped by 0 bases and J by 1 base, with 8 bases between them. The CDR3 reads CASSVGPGSYEQYF. CDR3 sequence (DNA): TGTGCCAGCAGCGTAGGCCCGGGTTCCTACGAGCAGTACTTC.

The V call is TRBV3-1 (or the pseudogene TRBV3-2), the J call TRBJ2-4; the match to TRBD2 covers 12 bases. The CDR3 totals 16 residues. Trimming took 1 base from V and 2 from J; bases not matched to a gene: 0. Germline V gives CDR1 LGHDT, CDR2 YNNKEL (reference sequence). In nucleotides, the CDR3 is TGTGCCAGCAGCCAAGGGACTAGCGGGACCAAAAACATTCAGTACTTC. Amino acid sequence: CASSQGTSGTKNIQYF.

The V gene is TRBV12-3 or TRBV12-4, the J gene TRBJ1-5, with D tentatively TRBD1 (5 bases). The CDR3 length is 12 residues. With 3 bases removed from V and 7 bases from J, the gap between germline ends came to 7 bases. This chain's CDR3 is CASSLGGQPQHF. CDR3 nucleotides: TGTGCCAGCAGTTTGGGGGGACAGCCCCAGCATTTT.

The chain recombines TRBV19 with TRBJ2-2; 15 positions match TRBD2. Losses at the gene ends were 7 bases for V and 7 bases for J; bases not matched to a gene: 10. CDR3 size: 17 residues. The germline gives CDR1 LNHDA, CDR2 SQIVND (reference sequence). As DNA, the CDR3 is TGTGCCAGTAAATTACTAGGGACTAGCGGGGGGATCGGGGAGCTGTTTTTT. It encodes CASKLLGTSGGIGELFF.

In this sample, this clone turned up a few times. V and J are TRBV9 and TRBJ1-2, with 8 nucleotides matching TRBD1. J lost 3 bases, V lost 3 bases, and 13 bases had no gene match. CDR1 is SGDLS, CDR2 YYNGEE, per germline. CDR3 length: 17 residues. CDR3 nucleotide sequence: TGTGCCAGCAGCGACCCCCCCGGCAGGGGGCTCGACTATGGCTACACCTTC. It translates to CASSDPPGRGLDYGYTF.

The chain uses TRBV11-3 and TRBJ2-2; the D gene is possibly TRBD1 (5 bases). The V gene's germline CDR1 is SGHNT and CDR2 YENEEA. V was clipped by 5 bases and J by 2 bases, with 18 bases between them. CDR3 length: 17 amino acids. CDR3 protein: CASSPAGRGLNTGELFF. CDR3 bases: TGTGCCAGCAGCCCCGCCGGTAGGGGCCTCAACACCGGGGAGCTGTTTTTT.

The genes are TRBV6-5 and TRBJ1-1; no clear D. The CDR3 is made up of 12 amino acids. Germline CDR1 MNHEY, CDR2 SVGAGI. Trimming left V 1 base short and J 11 bases short, with 11 bases between. The CDR3 reads CASSYLARSAFF. As DNA, the CDR3 is TGTGCCAGCAGTTACTTGGCAAGGAGCGCTTTCTTT.

The V call is TRBV5-1, the J call TRBJ1-2, with 7 nucleotides matching TRBD1. This CDR3 comprises 13 residues. Per germline, CDR1 SGHRS and CDR2 YFSETQ. After removal of 0 bases from V and 8 bases from J, the junction contained 4 bases not matched to a gene. CDR3 sequence (DNA): TGCGCCAGCAGCTTGGAGGGGGCTTGGGGCTACACCTTC. Translated: CASSLEGAWGYTF.

The J gene is TRBJ2-7, the V gene TRBV13, with TRBD2 matching 12 bases. In germline, CDR1 is PRHDT, CDR2 FYEKMQ (reference sequence). The CDR3 has 18 residues. Trimming cost V 1 base and J 0 bases; bases outside gene matches: 7. CDR3 bases: TGTGCCAGCAGCTTAGATGCTAGCGGGGGGGCCAGCTCCTACGAGCAGTACTTC. Its protein product is CASSLDASGGASSYEQYF.

The rearrangement joins TRBV20-1 to TRBJ2-1; D unclear. Trimming shortened V by 7 bases and J by 6 bases, and 10 bases separated the two germline ends. CDR1 DFQATT and CDR2 SNEGSKA come from the germline V gene (reference sequence). The CDR3 is 11 residues long. The CDR3 loop is CSVDHINEQFF. The CDR3 DNA follows: TGCAGTGTGGACCATATCAATGAGCAGTTCTTC.

V is TRBV24-1 and J is TRBJ2-2; 7 positions agree with TRBD2. Germline-derived CDR1 and CDR2 are KGHDR and SFDVKD. After removal of 5 bases from V and 5 bases from J, the junction contained 4 bases not matched to a gene. The CDR3 runs to 14 residues. Here the CDR3 reads CATSANSGTGELFF. DNA of the CDR3: TGTGCCACCAGTGCAAATAGCGGGACCGGGGAGCTGTTTTTT.

The genes are TRBV6-5 and TRBJ1-1, with D perhaps matching TRBD1 (5 bases). V was clipped by 2 bases and J by 4 bases, with 14 bases between them. This CDR3 region has 15 residues. Germline CDR1 and CDR2: MNHEY and SVGAGI. CDR3 in amino acids: CASSYPGGWGTEAFF. CDR3 bases: TGTGCCAGCAGTTACCCGGGGGGTTGGGGCACTGAAGCTTTCTTT.

The chain joins TRBV6-5 to TRBJ1-5, with D possibly TRBD1 on 6 matching bases. Trimming cost V 1 base and J 7 bases, with 11 bases left between them. Germline V gene data show CDR1 as MNHEY and CDR2 as SVGAGI. This CDR3 has 14 residues. The CDR3 is CASSYLGGAQPQHF. The CDR3 DNA is TGTGCCAGCAGTTACTTAGGGGGAGCACAGCCCCAGCATTTT.

This clone was observed a single time. The chain recombines TRBV19 with TRBJ1-1, with 11 bases lining up with TRBD1. Germline CDR1 and CDR2: LNHDA and SQIVND (reference sequence). The CDR3 has 15 amino acids. J gave up 4 bases and V 5 bases, and 6 bases lay outside the gene matches. The CDR3 coding sequence is TGTGCCAGTAGTTCGGACAGGGGGCGATTCACTGAAGCTTTCTTT. Translated, it gives CASSSDRGRFTEAFF. Complete variable domain (other parts from reference TRBV19 and TRBJ1-1): DGGITQSPKYLFRKEGQNVTLSCEQNLNHDAMYWYRQDPGQGLRLIYYSQIVNDFQKGDIAEGYSVSREKKESFPLTVTSAQKNPTAFYLCASSSDRGRFTEAFFGQGTRLTVV.

The chain combines TRBV30 with TRBJ2-7; D gene uncertain. V was clipped by 2 bases and J by 6 bases, with 11 bases between them. In germline, CDR1 is GTSNPN, CDR2 SVGIG (reference sequence). The CDR3 spans 12 residues. CDR3 nucleotide sequence: TGTGCCTGGAGTTACCAGACGGGCGAGCAGTACTTC. Encoded protein: CAWSYQTGEQYF.

The rearrangement joins TRBV12-3 or TRBV12-4 to TRBJ1-2, with D perhaps TRBD1 (5 bases). Trimming left V 4 bases short and J 4 bases short, with 10 bases between. This CDR3 comprises 13 residues. The CDR3 sequence is CASSYEGSYGYTF. CDR3 bases: TGTGCCAGCAGTTACGAGGGGAGCTATGGCTACACCTTC.